The 23 T cell receptor beta chains below all came from one sample that was sequenced in a study of T cells expressing NK-cell markers. From the 5' RACE reads, TCRdb lists one entry per CDR3 protein and no DNA. The repertoire table contains 250,000 or so distinct CDR3 sequences. The material sequenced was blood T cells: a sorted CD56 or NKG2C T cell subset, CD4+ or CD8+ T cells, or bulk PBMC T cells (not recorded which). The receptor set was obtained from a woman between 18 and 70 years old in good health.

V and J are TRBV4-3 and TRBJ2-3; absent DNA, TCRdb's TRBD2 call cannot be checked. This CDR3 comprises 20 residues. The germline V gene encodes CDR1 LGHNA and CDR2 YSLEER. The CDR3 here is CASSQEWGLAGALGSDTQYF.

The gene calls are TRBV5-1 and TRBJ2-7; checking the TCRdb D call of TRBD2 is not possible without DNA. Germline values: CDR1 SGHRS, CDR2 YFSETQ. The CDR3 length is 15 residues. CDR3 region: CASSPGLAGVNEQYF.

The V call is TRBV12-3 or TRBV12-4, the J call TRBJ1-2; TCRdb's assignment of TRBD1 cannot be checked, as there is no DNA. The CDR3 runs to 14 residues. The CDR3 sequence is CASSNRQGFYGYTF.

The V call is TRBV6-1, the J call TRBJ1-1; TCRdb selects TRBD1, and the lack of DNA leaves this call unchecked. In germline, CDR1 is MNHNS, CDR2 SASEGT. CDR3 length: 15 amino acids. The CDR3 sequence is CASSGTGTMNTEAFF.

This rearrangement joins TRBV2 to TRBJ2-3; there is no DNA to check the TCRdb D call of TRBD2. Germline lookup yields CDR1 SNHLY and CDR2 FYNNEI. This CDR3 has 14 amino acids. The chain's CDR3 is CASRLAVTTDTQYF.

The chain recombines TRBV24-1 with TRBJ2-3; checking the TCRdb D call of TRBD2 is not possible without DNA. Germline CDR1 is KGHDR and CDR2 is SFDVKD. CDR3 size: 15 residues. The chain's CDR3 is CATSDGRESTDTQYF.

The chain employs TRBV4-2 and TRBJ2-6; without DNA, the TCRdb call of TRBD2 cannot be checked. CDR1 is LGHNA and CDR2 is YNFKEQ in the germline V gene. The CDR3 has 19 residues. The CDR3 loop reads CASSQVSGGASGGANVLTF.

The V gene is TRBV6-6, the J gene TRBJ2-1. Germline loops: CDR1 MNHNY, CDR2 SVGAGI (reference sequence). This CDR3 is 13 amino acids long. The CDR3 loop is CASSYPNYNEQFF.

The chain couples TRBV4-3 to TRBJ2-5; the D gene TCRdb calls, TRBD2, cannot be checked with no DNA. The CDR3 is 14 residues long. Germline CDR1 LGHNA, CDR2 YSLEER. The CDR3 is CASSQDVRGETQYF.

The V and J genes are TRBV7-3 and TRBJ2-1; the D call of TRBD2 rests on TCRdb alone, since no DNA is present to check it. The germline CDR1 and CDR2 sequences are SGHTA and FQGTGA. The CDR3 is made up of 19 amino acids. The CDR3 protein is CASSLTGTSGSRSYNEQFF.

The chain employs TRBV6-5 and TRBJ2-3; the D gene TCRdb calls, TRBD1, cannot be checked with no DNA. Germline V CDR1 and CDR2: MNHEY, SVGAGI. The CDR3 is 14 residues long. The CDR3 sequence: CASSYKGPTDTQYF.

The chain carries TRBV20-1 and TRBJ1-1. Germline V gene data show CDR1 as DFQATT and CDR2 as SNEGSKA (reference sequence). CDR3 length equals 13 residues. The CDR3 region is CSASRDGNTEAFF.

The chain joins TRBV12-3 or TRBV12-4 to TRBJ2-5; TCRdb proposes TRBD2, but this gene call is untestable without DNA. This CDR3 is built from 14 residues. The CDR3 spells CASSMQGGQETQYF.

The gene calls are TRBV12-3 or TRBV12-4 and TRBJ2-3; TCRdb lists TRBD1, though no DNA is available to test this call. This CDR3 spans 13 amino acids. This CDR3 is CASGAGGTDTQYF.

The CDR3 region is CASTQDRADTQYF. This sequence joins TRBV12-3 or TRBV12-4 and TRBJ2-3; TCRdb reports TRBD1, a call that lacks DNA to check it against. CDR3 length: 13 residues.

The genes are TRBV7-2 and TRBJ2-2; the D call of TRBD1 rests on TCRdb alone, since no DNA is present to check it. The CDR3 extends over 17 amino acids. The germline CDR1 and CDR2 sequences are SGHTA and FQGNSA. The CDR3 is CASSRRAGDRGTGELFF.

The V call is TRBV24-1, the J call TRBJ2-3. The CDR3 is 14 amino acids. Germline loops: CDR1 KGHDR, CDR2 SFDVKD. CDR3 sequence: CATSDLLAVDTQYF.

The V and J genes are TRBV3-1 and TRBJ2-5. Germline CDR1 and CDR2: LGHDT and YNNKEL (reference sequence). The CDR3 extends over 11 amino acids. CDR3 loop: CASSSTATQYF.

J is TRBJ2-3 and V is TRBV3-1. CDR3 length: 13 residues. Per germline, CDR1 LGHDT and CDR2 YNNKEL (reference sequence). The CDR3 protein is CASGGNYTDTQYF.

The chain recombines TRBV20-1 with TRBJ2-3; TCRdb selects TRBD2, and the lack of DNA leaves this call unchecked. This CDR3 comprises 13 residues. Germline loops: CDR1 DFQATT, CDR2 SNEGSKA (reference sequence). This CDR3 is CSVPGLSTDTQYF.

The chain combines TRBV11-2 with TRBJ2-4; without DNA, the TCRdb call of TRBD1 cannot be checked. Germline V gene data show CDR1 as SGHAT and CDR2 as FQNNGV. CDR3 length equals 14 residues. The CDR3 sequence: CASSLVRGGNIQYF. Variable domain in full (rest from reference TRBV11-2 and TRBJ2-4): EAGVAQSPRYKIIEKRQSVAFWCNPISGHATLYWYQQILGQGPKLLIQFQNNGVVDDSQLPKDRFSAERLKGVDSTLKIQPAKLEDSAVYLCASSLVRGGNIQYFGAGTRLSVL.

The genes are TRBV7-3 and TRBJ2-1; TCRdb lists TRBD2, though no DNA is available to test this call. The CDR3 has 14 residues. Germline CDR1 SGHTA, CDR2 FQGTGA. The CDR3: CASSPGTSADEQFF.

The CDR3: CATSRELGINQPQHF. This sequence joins TRBV15 and TRBJ1-5. This CDR3 comprises 15 residues. Germline CDR1 is LNHNV and CDR2 is YYDKDF (reference sequence).